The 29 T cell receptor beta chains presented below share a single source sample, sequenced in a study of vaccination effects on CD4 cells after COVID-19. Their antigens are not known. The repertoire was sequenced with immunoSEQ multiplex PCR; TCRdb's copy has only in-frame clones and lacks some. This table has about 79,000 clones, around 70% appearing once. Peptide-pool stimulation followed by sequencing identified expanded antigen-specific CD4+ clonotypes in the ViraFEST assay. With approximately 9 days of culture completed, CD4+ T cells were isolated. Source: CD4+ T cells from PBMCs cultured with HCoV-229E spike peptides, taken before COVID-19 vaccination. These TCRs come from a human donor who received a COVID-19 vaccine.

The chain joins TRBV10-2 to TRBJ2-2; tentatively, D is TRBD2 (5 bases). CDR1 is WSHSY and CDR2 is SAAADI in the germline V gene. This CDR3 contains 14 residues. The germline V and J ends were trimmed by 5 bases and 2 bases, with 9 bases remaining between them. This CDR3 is CASSRTGNTGELFF. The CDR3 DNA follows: TGCGCCAGCAGTAGGACGGGAAACACCGGGGAGCTGTTTTTT.

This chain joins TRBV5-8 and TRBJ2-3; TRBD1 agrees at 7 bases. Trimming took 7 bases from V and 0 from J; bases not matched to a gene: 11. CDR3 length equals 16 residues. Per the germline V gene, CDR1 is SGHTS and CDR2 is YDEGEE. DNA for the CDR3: TGTGCCAGCCCCGCGACAGGGTATGCTAGCACAGATACGCAGTATTTT. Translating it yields CASPATGYASTDTQYF.

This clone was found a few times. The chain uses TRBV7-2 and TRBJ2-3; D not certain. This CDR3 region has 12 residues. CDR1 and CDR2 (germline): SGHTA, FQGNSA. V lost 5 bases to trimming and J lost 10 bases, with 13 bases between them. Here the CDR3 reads CASSETVPPQYF. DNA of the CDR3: TGTGCCAGCAGCGAGACTGTACCTCCGCAGTATTTT.

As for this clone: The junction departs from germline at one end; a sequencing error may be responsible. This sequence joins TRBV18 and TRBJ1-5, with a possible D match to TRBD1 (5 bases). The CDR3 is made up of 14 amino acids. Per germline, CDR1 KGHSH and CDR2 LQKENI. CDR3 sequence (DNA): TGTGCCAGCTCACAGGGTTGGGGCAATCAGGCCCAGCATTTT. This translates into CASSQGWGNQAQHF.

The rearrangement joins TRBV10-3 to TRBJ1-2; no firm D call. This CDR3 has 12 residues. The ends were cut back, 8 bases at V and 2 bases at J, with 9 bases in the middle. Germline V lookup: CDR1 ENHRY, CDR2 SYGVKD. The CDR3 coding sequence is TGTGCCATCCAGACGGTAAACTATGGCTACACCTTC. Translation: CAIQTVNYGYTF.

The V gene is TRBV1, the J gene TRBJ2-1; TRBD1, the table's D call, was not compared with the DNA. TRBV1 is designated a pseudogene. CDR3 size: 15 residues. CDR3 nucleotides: TGCACCAGCCCCTTGGAAGGGGGAGAGGCGAATGAGCAGTTCTTC. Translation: CTSPLEGGEANEQFF.

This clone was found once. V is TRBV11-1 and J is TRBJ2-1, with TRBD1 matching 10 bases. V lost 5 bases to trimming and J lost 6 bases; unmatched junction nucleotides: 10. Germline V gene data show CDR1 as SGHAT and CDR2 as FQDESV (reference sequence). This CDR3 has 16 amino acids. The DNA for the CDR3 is TGTGCCAGCAGCGAAAAGACAGGGGGCGCCGGCAATGAGCAGTTCTTC. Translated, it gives CASSEKTGGAGNEQFF. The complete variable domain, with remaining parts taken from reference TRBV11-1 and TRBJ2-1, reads EAEVAQSPRYKITEKSQAVAFWCDPISGHATLYWYRQILGQGPELLVQFQDESVVDDSQLPKDRFSAERLKGVDSTLKIQPAELGDSAMYLCASSEKTGGAGNEQFFGPGTRLTVL.

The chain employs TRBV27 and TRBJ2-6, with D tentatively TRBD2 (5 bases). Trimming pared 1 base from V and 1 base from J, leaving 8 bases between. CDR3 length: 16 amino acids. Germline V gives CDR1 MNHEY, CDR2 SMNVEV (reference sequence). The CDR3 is CASSLWESSGANVLTF. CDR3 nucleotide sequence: TGTGCCAGCAGTTTATGGGAGTCATCTGGGGCCAACGTCCTGACTTTC. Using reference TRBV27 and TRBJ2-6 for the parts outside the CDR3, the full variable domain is EAQVTQNPRYLITVTGKKLTVTCSQNMNHEYMSWYRQDPGLGLRQIYYSMNVEVTDKGDVPEGYKVSRKEKRNFPLILESPSPNQTSLYFCASSLWESSGANVLTFGAGSRLTVL.

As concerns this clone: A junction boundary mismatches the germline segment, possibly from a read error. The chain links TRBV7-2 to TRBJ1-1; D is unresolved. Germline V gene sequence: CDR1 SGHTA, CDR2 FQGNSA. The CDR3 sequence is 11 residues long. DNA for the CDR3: TGTGCCAGCAGCTTAGCCCAACGGGCGTACTTT. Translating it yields CASSLAQRAYF.

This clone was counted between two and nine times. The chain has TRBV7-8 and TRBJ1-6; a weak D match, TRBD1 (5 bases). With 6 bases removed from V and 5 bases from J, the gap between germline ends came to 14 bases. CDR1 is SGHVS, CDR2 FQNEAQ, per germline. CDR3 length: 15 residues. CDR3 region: CASSRMGRNNSPLHF. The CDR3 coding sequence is TGTGCCAGCAGTAGGATGGGACGGAATAATTCACCCCTCCACTTT.

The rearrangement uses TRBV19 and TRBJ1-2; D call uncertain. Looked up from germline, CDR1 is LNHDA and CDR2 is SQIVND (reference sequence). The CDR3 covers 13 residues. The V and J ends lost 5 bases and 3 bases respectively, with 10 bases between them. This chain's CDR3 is CASSQNRDYGYTF. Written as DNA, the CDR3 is TGTGCCAGTAGTCAAAACCGGGACTATGGCTACACCTTC.

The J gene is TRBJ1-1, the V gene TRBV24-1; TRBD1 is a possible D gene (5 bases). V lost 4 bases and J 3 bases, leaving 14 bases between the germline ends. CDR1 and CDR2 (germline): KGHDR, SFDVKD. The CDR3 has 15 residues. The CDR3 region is CATSDATGGDTEAFF. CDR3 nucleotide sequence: TGTGCCACCAGTGACGCCACCGGGGGGGACACTGAAGCTTTCTTT.

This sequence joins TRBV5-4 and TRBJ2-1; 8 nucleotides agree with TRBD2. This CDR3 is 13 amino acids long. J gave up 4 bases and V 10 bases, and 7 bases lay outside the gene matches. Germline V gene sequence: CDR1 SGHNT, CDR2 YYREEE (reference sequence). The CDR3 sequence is CAFVRGGYNEQFF. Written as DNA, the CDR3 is TGTGCCTTCGTCCGGGGGGGATACAATGAGCAGTTCTTC.

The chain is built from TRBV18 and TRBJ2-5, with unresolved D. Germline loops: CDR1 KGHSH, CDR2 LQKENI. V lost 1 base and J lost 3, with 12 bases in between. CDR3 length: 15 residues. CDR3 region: CASSPRSNSEETQYF. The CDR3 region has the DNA TGTGCCAGCTCACCACGCTCGAACTCCGAAGAGACCCAGTACTTC. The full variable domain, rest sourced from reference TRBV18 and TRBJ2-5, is NAGVMQNPRHLVRRRGQEARLRCSPMKGHSHVYWYRQLPEEGLKFMVYLQKENIIDESGMPKERFSAEFPKEGPSILRIQQVVRGDSAAYFCASSPRSNSEETQYFGPGTRLLVL.

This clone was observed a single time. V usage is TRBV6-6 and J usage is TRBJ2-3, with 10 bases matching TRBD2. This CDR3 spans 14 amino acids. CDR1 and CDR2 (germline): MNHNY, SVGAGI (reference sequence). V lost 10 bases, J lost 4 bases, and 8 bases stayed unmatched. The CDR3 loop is CATKRGGLADTQYF. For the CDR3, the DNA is TGTGCCACCAAGCGGGGGGGCTTAGCAGATACGCAGTATTTT.

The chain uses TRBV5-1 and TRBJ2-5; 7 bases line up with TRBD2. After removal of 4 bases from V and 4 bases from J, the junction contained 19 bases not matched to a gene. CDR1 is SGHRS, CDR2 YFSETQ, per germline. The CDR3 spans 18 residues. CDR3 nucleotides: TGCGCCAGCAGCGGAGGTGGACTAGGCGGGGTCGTCGGAGAGACCCAGTACTTC. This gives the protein CASSGGGLGGVVGETQYF.

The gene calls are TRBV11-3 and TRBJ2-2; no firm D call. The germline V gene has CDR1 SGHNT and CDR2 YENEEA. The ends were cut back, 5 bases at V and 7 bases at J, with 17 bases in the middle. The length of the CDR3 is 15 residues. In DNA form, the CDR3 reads TGTGCCAGCAGCCCTGGGTTGCAGAGTGGCGGGGAGCTGTTTTTT. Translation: CASSPGLQSGGELFF.

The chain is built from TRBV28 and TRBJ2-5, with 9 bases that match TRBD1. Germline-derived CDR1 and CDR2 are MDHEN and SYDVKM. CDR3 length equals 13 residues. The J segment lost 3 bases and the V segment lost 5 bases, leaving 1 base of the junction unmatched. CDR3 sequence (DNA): TGTGCCAGCAGTGGGACAGGGAAAGAGACCCAGTACTTC. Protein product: CASSGTGKETQYF.

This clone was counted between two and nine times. This CDR3 reads CASSQDSLIDEQYV. The DNA for the CDR3 is TGTGCCAGCAGCCAGGACAGTTTAATAGACGAGCAGTACGTC. V gene TRBV5-5 combines with J gene TRBJ2-7; tentatively, D is TRBD1 (6 bases). Germline V gives CDR1 SGHKS, CDR2 YYEKEE (reference sequence). This CDR3 is built from 14 residues. The germline V and J ends were trimmed by 4 bases and 5 bases, with 16 bases remaining between them.

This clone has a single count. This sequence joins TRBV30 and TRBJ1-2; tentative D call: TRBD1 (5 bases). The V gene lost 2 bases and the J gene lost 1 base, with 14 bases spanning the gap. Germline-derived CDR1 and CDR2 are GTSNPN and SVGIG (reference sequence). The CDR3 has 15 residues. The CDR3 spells CAWSPARQFNYGYTF. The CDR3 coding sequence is TGTGCCTGGAGTCCAGCTCGACAGTTTAACTATGGCTACACCTTC.

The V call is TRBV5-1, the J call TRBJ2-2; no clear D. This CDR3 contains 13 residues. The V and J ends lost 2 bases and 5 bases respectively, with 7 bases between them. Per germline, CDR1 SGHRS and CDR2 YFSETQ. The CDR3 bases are TGCGCCAGCAGCTTCGGATGGACCGGGGAGCTGTTTTTT. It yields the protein CASSFGWTGELFF.

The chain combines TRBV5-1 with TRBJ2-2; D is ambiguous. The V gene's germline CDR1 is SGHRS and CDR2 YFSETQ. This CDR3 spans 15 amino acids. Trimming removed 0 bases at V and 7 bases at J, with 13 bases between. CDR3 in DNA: TGCGCCAGCAGCTTGGAGGCCCCTCTGGGCGGGGAGCTGTTTTTT. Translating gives CASSLEAPLGGELFF.

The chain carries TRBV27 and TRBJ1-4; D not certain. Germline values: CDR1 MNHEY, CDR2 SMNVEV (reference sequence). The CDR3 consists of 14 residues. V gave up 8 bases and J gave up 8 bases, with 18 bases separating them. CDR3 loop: CASGKAQYREKLFF. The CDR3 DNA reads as TGTGCCAGCGGAAAGGCCCAGTATAGGGAAAAACTGTTTTTT.

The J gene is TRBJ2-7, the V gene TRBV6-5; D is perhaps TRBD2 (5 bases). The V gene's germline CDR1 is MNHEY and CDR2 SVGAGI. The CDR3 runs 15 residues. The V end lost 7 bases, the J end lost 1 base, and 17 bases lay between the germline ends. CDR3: CASTFTARVSYEQYV. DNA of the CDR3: TGTGCCAGCACCTTCACGGCGAGGGTTTCCTACGAGCAGTACGTC.

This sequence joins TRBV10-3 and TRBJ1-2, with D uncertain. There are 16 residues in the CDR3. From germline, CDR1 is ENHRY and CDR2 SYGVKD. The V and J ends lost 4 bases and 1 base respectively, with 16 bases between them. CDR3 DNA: TGTGCCATCAGTGGCTTTCGAGATCATCTTAACTATGGCTACACCTTC. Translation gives CAISGFRDHLNYGYTF.

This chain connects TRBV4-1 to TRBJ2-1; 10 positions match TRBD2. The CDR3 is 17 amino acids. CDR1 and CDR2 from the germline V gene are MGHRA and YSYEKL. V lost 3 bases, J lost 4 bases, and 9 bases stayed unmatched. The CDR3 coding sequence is TGCGCCAGCAGCCACCTCAAGCGGGGGGGTCTTTACAATGAGCAGTTCTTC. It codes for CASSHLKRGGLYNEQFF.

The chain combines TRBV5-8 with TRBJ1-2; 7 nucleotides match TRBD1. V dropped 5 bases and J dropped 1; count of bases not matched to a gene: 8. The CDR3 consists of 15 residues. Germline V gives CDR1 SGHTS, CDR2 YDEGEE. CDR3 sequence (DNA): TGTGCCAGCAGGGAGACAGGGTTTATTAACTATGGCTACACCTTC. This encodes CASRETGFINYGYTF.

CDR3 in amino acids: CASSTGQTRYNSPLHF. In DNA, the CDR3 is TGTGCCAGTAGTACCGGACAAACCAGATATAATTCACCCCTCCACTTT. The chain recombines TRBV19 with TRBJ1-6; D may be TRBD1 (5 bases). The CDR3 is 16 amino acids. V was shortened by 4 bases and J by 4 bases, with 14 bases between the two germline ends. Germline V gene lookup returns CDR1 LNHDA and CDR2 SQIVND (reference sequence).

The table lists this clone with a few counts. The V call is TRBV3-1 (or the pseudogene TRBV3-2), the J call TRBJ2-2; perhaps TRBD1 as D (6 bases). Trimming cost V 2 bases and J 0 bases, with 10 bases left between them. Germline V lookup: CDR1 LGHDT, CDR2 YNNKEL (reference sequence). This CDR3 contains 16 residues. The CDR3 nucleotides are TGTGCCAGCAGCCAAAGCCCAGGGGCGAACACCGGGGAGCTGTTTTTT. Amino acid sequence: CASSQSPGANTGELFF.